Below, 21 T cell receptor beta chains from the same sample are listed, as sequenced in a study of PD-1 blockade in classical Hodgkin lymphoma (dated by TCRdb to 2018 to 2021). The meaning of the sample's time point label: cycle 1 day 1 (C1D1), immediately before nivolumab initiation. Every trial patient had relapsed following autologous stem cell transplantation, and prior brentuximab vedotin exposure was what differed among cohorts A, B and C. Library prep was done by the immunoSEQ multiplex PCR assay. The table was pulled from immuneACCESS by TCRdb, which kept in-frame rearrangements only. Such tables lose some clones; where checked, under half of the loss comes from unresolved V genes, and the rest has no known cause. In this sample the table shows about 75,000 clones, roughly 91% of which occur a single time. Together, the top ten hold about 7.8% of the sample. The specimen comprised peripheral blood mononuclear cells (PBMCs), sampled at baseline. These receptors were taken from a human donor with classical Hodgkin lymphoma.

The rearrangement links TRBV11-2 to TRBJ1-3; D is unresolved. V lost 0 bases, J lost 0 bases, and 6 bases lay in between. The germline V gene encodes CDR1 SGHAT and CDR2 FQNNGV. The CDR3 extends over 15 amino acids. The CDR3 loop is CASSLDHVSGNTIYF. Here the CDR3 DNA reads TGTGCCAGCAGCTTAGATCACGTCTCTGGAAACACCATATATTTT.

V usage is TRBV29-1 and J usage is TRBJ1-5; D is unresolved. Trimming shortened V by 0 bases and J by 4 bases, and 10 bases separated the two germline ends. This CDR3 has 14 amino acids. The germline gives CDR1 SQVTM, CDR2 ANQGSEA. Here the CDR3 DNA reads TGCAGCGTTGAAGATCGGGGAACGAATCAGCCCCAGCATTTT. Translating it yields CSVEDRGTNQPQHF.

J is TRBJ2-7 and V is TRBV5-1, with 12 bases identical to TRBD2. The CDR3 has 15 amino acids. Looked up from germline, CDR1 is SGHRS and CDR2 is YFSETQ. V lost 2 bases and J lost 7; bases outside the gene matches: 7. The CDR3 DNA sequence: TGCGCCAGCAGCTTATCTAGCGGGGGGGCAGGAGAGCAGTACTTC. It specifies CASSLSSGGAGEQYF. Full variable domain (rest looked up from reference TRBV5-1 and TRBJ2-7): KAGVTQTPRYLIKTRGQQVTLSCSPISGHRSVSWYQQTPGQGLQFLFEYFSETQRNKGNFPGRFSGRQFSNSRSEMNVSTLELGDSALYLCASSLSSGGAGEQYFGPGTRLTVT.

This chain joins TRBV19 and TRBJ1-1; TRBD1 agrees at 7 bases. Germline V gives CDR1 LNHDA, CDR2 SQIVND (reference sequence). The junction had 4 bases not matched to a gene; V was cut back by 2 bases and J by 1 base. There are 15 residues in the CDR3. CDR3: CASSIPRTGNTEAFF. CDR3 nucleotide sequence: TGTGCCAGTAGTATACCTCGGACAGGGAACACTGAAGCTTTCTTT.

J is TRBJ2-1 and V is TRBV27; D is undetermined. The CDR3 consists of 12 residues. CDR1 and CDR2 (germline): MNHEY, SMNVEV (reference sequence). Trimming pared 7 bases from V and 4 bases from J, leaving 8 bases between. CDR3 in amino acids: CASIGPYNEQFF. CDR3 DNA: TGTGCCAGCATCGGACCGTACAATGAGCAGTTCTTC.

The genes are TRBV10-3 and TRBJ2-7, with 9 bases aligning to TRBD1. V was clipped by 10 bases and J by 2 bases; unmatched bases: 9. Germline CDR1 reads ENHRY; CDR2 reads SYGVKD. The CDR3 has 14 residues. CDR3 in DNA: TGTGCCACCTACCGGGACAGGGAGCCCTACGAGCAGTACTTC. Translated: CATYRDREPYEQYF.

V usage is TRBV28 and J usage is TRBJ2-5; 12 nucleotides align to TRBD1. J lost 4 bases, V lost 4 bases, and 10 bases had no gene match. The germline CDR1 and CDR2 sequences are MDHEN and SYDVKM. The CDR3 runs to 17 residues. DNA for the CDR3: TGTGCCAGCAGTTCCCATAAGGGACAGGGGGCGATAGAGACCCAGTACTTC. Translated: CASSSHKGQGAIETQYF. Together with reference TRBV28 and TRBJ2-5, the CDR3 gives the full variable domain: DVKVTQSSRYLVKRTGEKVFLECVQDMDHENMFWYRQDPGLGLRLIYFSYDVKMKEKGDIPEGYSVSREKKERFSLILESASTNQTSMYLCASSSHKGQGAIETQYFGPGTRLLVL.

The J gene is TRBJ1-3, the V gene TRBV10-3; D is uncertain. The CDR3 length is 15 residues. Looked up from germline, CDR1 is ENHRY and CDR2 is SYGVKD. V was cut by 4 bases and J by 4 bases, with 14 bases left in between. The DNA for the CDR3 is TGTGCCATCAGTGCCGGGCCCCTCTTGGGAAACACCATATATTTT. This codes for CAISAGPLLGNTIYF.

This clone was observed a handful of times. The chain carries TRBV2 and TRBJ2-2; 14 nucleotides line up with TRBD2. The germline CDR1 and CDR2 sequences are SNHLY and FYNNEI. The CDR3 spans 15 residues. With 9 bases clipped from V and 4 bases from J, the junction kept 4 bases outside the gene matches. The CDR3 nucleotides read TGTGCCAGGGGGACTAGCGGGGGAATCACCGGGGAGCTGTTTTTT. This translates into CARGTSGGITGELFF.

The chain uses TRBV14 and TRBJ2-5, with 8 bases identical to TRBD2. V dropped 3 bases and J dropped 2; count of bases not matched to a gene: 11. In germline, CDR1 is SGHDN, CDR2 FVKESK. The CDR3 length is 17 residues. Here the CDR3 DNA reads TGTGCCAGCAGCCATATCCCGGGGGGGCCGGGGCAAGAGACCCAGTACTTC. Its protein is CASSHIPGGPGQETQYF.

J is TRBJ1-2 and V is TRBV27; a weak D match, TRBD1 (6 bases). This CDR3 spans 13 amino acids. The V gene lost 3 bases and the J gene lost 8 bases, with 13 bases spanning the gap. The germline V gene encodes CDR1 MNHEY and CDR2 SMNVEV (reference sequence). CDR3: CASSFLQGTGYTF. In nucleotides, the CDR3 is TGTGCCAGCAGTTTTCTGCAGGGGACAGGCTACACCTTC.

The CDR3 here is CASSIGSGSTDTQYF. As DNA, the CDR3 is TGTGCCAGTAGTATAGGAAGCGGGAGCACAGATACGCAGTATTTT. This chain links TRBV19 with TRBJ2-3, with a weak D call TRBD2 (6 bases). The germline V gene encodes CDR1 LNHDA and CDR2 SQIVND (reference sequence). The CDR3 spans 15 residues. V was cut by 1 base and J by 0 bases, with 8 bases left in between.

The V call is TRBV14, the J call TRBJ2-1; TRBD1 or TRBD2 may be the D gene (5 bases each). This CDR3 has 17 residues. V was cut by 4 bases and J by 4 bases, with 20 bases left in between. CDR1 and CDR2 (germline): SGHDN, FVKESK. The CDR3 region has the DNA TGTGCCAGCAGCCTCTTCTCAGGACCGGGGACGTACAATGAGCAGTTCTTC. This gives the protein CASSLFSGPGTYNEQFF. Combining the CDR3 with reference TRBV14 and TRBJ2-1 gives the whole variable domain EAGVTQFPSHSVIEKGQTVTLRCDPISGHDNLYWYRRVMGKEIKFLLHFVKESKQDESGMPNNRFLAERTGGTYSTLKVQPAELEDSGVYFCASSLFSGPGTYNEQFFGPGTRLTVL.

This chain joins TRBV6-5 and TRBJ2-3; tentatively, D is TRBD1 (5 bases). The germline gives CDR1 MNHEY, CDR2 SVGAGI. V dropped 4 bases and J dropped 2 bases, with 10 bases sitting between them. This CDR3 has 14 residues. Written as DNA, the CDR3 is TGTGCCAGCAGTTGGGGCAGAGTCACAGATACGCAGTATTTT. It yields the protein CASSWGRVTDTQYF.

In its sample, this clone was seen once. The chain carries TRBV29-1 and TRBJ2-5; D is ambiguous. The CDR3 sequence is 12 residues long. Between the trimmed V and J ends, which lost 7 bases and 5 bases, there was a span of 14 bases. Per the germline V gene, CDR1 is SQVTM and CDR2 is ANQGSEA. The CDR3 sequence is CSAPREPETQYF. Here the CDR3 DNA reads TGCAGCGCCCCCCGTGAGCCGGAGACCCAGTACTTC.

The V call is TRBV19, the J call TRBJ2-7; TRBD1 aligns across 9 bases. The CDR3 contains 15 residues. Trimming at V came to 5 bases and at J to 1 base, leaving 6 bases not matched to a gene. Germline V gene sequence: CDR1 LNHDA, CDR2 SQIVND (reference sequence). The CDR3 coding sequence is TGTGCCAGTAGTCCAGGGACAGGGCCTTCCTACGAGCAGTACTTC. Translating it yields CASSPGTGPSYEQYF. The full variable domain, completed using reference TRBV19 and TRBJ2-7, is DGGITQSPKYLFRKEGQNVTLSCEQNLNHDAMYWYRQDPGQGLRLIYYSQIVNDFQKGDIAEGYSVSREKKESFPLTVTSAQKNPTAFYLCASSPGTGPSYEQYFGPGTRLTVT.

The V and J genes are TRBV6-6 and TRBJ1-4; weak D call: TRBD1 (5 bases). The CDR3 length is 16 residues. Trimming pared 7 bases from V and 2 bases from J, leaving 17 bases between. Germline lookup yields CDR1 MNHNY and CDR2 SVGAGI (reference sequence). The CDR3 DNA reads TGTGCCAGCAAAGGGGTAGTAATTTCGACTAATGAAAAACTGTTTTTT. Its translation is CASKGVVISTNEKLFF.

The chain recombines TRBV27 with TRBJ2-1; 7 nucleotides align to TRBD2. The CDR3 consists of 16 residues. Per germline, CDR1 MNHEY and CDR2 SMNVEV (reference sequence). V was pared by 5 bases and J by 0 bases, with 7 bases of the junction left unmatched. CDR3 nucleotide sequence: TGTGCCAGCAGTCAGGTCAGCGGGGACTCCTACAATGAGCAGTTCTTC. This sequence encodes CASSQVSGDSYNEQFF.

The gene calls are TRBV7-9 and TRBJ1-2, with D unclear. The CDR3 totals 14 residues. V lost 5 bases and J 2 bases, leaving 12 bases between the germline ends. Germline V gene lookup returns CDR1 SEHNR and CDR2 FQNEAQ (reference sequence). CDR3 region: CASSPQEDNYGYTF. Written as DNA, the CDR3 is TGTGCCAGCAGCCCTCAAGAGGACAACTATGGCTACACCTTC.

V gene TRBV5-8 combines with J gene TRBJ1-5; D remains ambiguous. The CDR3 has 13 residues. Germline lookup yields CDR1 SGHTS and CDR2 YDEGEE. V lost 2 bases, J lost 5 bases, and 8 bases lay in between. The CDR3 sequence: CASSFGRDQPQHF. Here the CDR3 DNA reads TGTGCCAGCAGCTTTGGGCGTGATCAGCCCCAGCATTTT.

This rearrangement joins TRBV6-1 to TRBJ2-6; the D gene is possibly TRBD2 (6 bases). This CDR3 contains 17 residues. The V end was cut by 3 bases, the J end by 0 bases, with 12 bases between. Per germline, CDR1 MNHNS and CDR2 SASEGT. The CDR3 loop is CASSEGDSSSGANVLTF. In nucleotides, the CDR3 is TGTGCCAGCAGTGAGGGGGACTCAAGCTCTGGGGCCAACGTCCTGACTTTC.